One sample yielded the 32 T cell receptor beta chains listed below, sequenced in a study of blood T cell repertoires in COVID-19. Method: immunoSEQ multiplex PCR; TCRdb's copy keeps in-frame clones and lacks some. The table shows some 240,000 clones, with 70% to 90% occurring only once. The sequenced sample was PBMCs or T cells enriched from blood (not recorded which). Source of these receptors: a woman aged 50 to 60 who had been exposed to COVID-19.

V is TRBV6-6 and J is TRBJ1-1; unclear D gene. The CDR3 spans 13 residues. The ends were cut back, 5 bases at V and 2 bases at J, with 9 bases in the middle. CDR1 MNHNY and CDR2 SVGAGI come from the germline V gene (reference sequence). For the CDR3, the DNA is TGTGCCAGCAGTCCCTCGACTAACACTGAAGCTTTCTTT. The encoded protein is CASSPSTNTEAFF.

The CDR3 is CSVSSATNEKLFF. CDR3 in DNA: TGCAGCGTTAGCTCTGCAACTAATGAAAAACTGTTTTTT. This rearrangement joins TRBV29-1 to TRBJ1-4; D not resolved. Germline V gene lookup returns CDR1 SQVTM and CDR2 ANQGSEA. V was shortened by 5 bases and J by 0 bases, with 7 bases between the two germline ends. The CDR3 length is 13 residues. The full variable domain, completed using reference TRBV29-1 and TRBJ1-4, is SAVISQKPSRDICQRGTSLTIQCQVDSQVTMMFWYRQQPGQSLTLIATANQGSEATYESGFVIDKFPISRPNLTFSTLTVSNMSPEDSSIYLCSVSSATNEKLFFGSGTQLSVL.

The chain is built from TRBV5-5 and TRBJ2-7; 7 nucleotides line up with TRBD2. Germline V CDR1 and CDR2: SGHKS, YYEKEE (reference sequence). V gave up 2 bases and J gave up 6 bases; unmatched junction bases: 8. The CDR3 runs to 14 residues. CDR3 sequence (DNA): TGTGCCAGCAGCTTAGTATTGGGCGGGGGCGAGCAGTACTTC. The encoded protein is CASSLVLGGGEQYF.

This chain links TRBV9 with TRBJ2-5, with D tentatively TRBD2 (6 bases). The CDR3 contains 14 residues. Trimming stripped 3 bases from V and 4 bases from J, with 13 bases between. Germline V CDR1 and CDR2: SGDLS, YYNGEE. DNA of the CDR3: TGTGCCAGCAGCGGGGGGACTGGTGCAGAGACCCAGTACTTC. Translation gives CASSGGTGAETQYF.

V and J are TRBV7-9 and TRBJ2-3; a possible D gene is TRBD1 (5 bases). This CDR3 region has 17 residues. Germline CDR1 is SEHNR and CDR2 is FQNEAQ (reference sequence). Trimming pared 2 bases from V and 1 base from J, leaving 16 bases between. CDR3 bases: TGTGCCAGCAGCTTACTACTGCAGGGCAGGGGCACAGATACGCAGTATTTT. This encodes CASSLLLQGRGTDTQYF. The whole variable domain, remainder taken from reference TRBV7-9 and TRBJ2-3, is DTGVSQNPRHKITKRGQNVTFRCDPISEHNRLYWYRQTLGQGPEFLTYFQNEAQLEKSRLLSDRFSAERPKGSFSTLEIQRTEQGDSAMYLCASSLLLQGRGTDTQYFGPGTRLTVL.

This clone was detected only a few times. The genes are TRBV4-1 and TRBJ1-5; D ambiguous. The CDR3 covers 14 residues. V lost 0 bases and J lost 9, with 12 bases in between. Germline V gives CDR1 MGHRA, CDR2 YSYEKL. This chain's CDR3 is CASSQDLAIMPQHF. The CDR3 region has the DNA TGCGCCAGCAGCCAAGATCTGGCAATCATGCCCCAGCATTTT.

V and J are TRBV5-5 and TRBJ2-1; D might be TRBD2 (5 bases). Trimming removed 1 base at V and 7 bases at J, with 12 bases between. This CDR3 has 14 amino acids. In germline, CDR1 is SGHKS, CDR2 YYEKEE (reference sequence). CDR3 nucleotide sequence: TGTGCCAGCAGCTTGTTTCCTAGCCGAAATGAGCAGTTCTTC. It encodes CASSLFPSRNEQFF.

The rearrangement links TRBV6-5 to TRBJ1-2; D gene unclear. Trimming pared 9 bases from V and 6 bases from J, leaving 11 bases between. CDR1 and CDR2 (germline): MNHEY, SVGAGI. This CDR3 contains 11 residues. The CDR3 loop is CASRKTDGYTF. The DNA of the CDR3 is TGTGCCAGTAGGAAGACTGATGGCTACACCTTC.

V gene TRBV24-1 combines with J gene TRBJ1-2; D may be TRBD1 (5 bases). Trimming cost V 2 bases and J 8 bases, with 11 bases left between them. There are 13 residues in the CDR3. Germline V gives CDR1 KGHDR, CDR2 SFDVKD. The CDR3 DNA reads TGTGCCACCAGTGATTCAGGGCCGAGGGGCTACACCTTC. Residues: CATSDSGPRGYTF.

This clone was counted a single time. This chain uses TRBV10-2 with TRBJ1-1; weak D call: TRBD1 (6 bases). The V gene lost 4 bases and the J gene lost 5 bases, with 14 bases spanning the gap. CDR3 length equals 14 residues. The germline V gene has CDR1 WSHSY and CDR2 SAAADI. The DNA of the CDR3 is TGCGCCAGCAGTGCGCCGGGACAAACAACTGAAGCTTTCTTT. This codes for CASSAPGQTTEAFF.

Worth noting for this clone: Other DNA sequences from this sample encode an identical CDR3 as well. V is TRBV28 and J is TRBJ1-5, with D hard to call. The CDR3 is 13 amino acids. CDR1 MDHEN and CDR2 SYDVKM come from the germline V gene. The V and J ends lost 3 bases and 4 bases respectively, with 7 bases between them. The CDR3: CASSFGGNQPQHF. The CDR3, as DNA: TGTGCCAGCAGTTTTGGAGGTAATCAGCCCCAGCATTTT.

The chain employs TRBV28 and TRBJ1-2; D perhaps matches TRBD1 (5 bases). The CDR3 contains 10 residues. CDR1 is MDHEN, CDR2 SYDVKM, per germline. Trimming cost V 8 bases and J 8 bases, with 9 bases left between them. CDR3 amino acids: CASGGEGYTF. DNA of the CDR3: TGTGCCAGCGGGGGGGAAGGCTACACCTTC.

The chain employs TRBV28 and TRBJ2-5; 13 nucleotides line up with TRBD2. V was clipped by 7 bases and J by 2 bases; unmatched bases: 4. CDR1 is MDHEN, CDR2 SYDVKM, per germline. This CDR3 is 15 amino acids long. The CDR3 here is CASTRTSGGQETQYF. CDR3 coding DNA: TGTGCCAGCACGCGGACTAGCGGGGGACAAGAGACCCAGTACTTC.

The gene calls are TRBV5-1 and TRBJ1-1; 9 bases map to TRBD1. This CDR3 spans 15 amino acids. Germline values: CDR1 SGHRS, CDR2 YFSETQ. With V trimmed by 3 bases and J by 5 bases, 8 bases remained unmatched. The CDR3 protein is CASSWGDRVNTEAFF. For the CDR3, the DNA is TGCGCCAGCAGCTGGGGGGACAGGGTAAATACTGAAGCTTTCTTT.

CDR3 residues: CASTQGPRTEAFF. CDR3 coding DNA: TGTGCCAGCACCCAGGGGCCTAGAACTGAAGCTTTCTTT. The chain employs TRBV12-3 or TRBV12-4 and TRBJ1-1; TRBD1 is a possible D gene (6 bases). The CDR3 consists of 13 residues. V lost 7 bases and J lost 5, with 14 bases in between.

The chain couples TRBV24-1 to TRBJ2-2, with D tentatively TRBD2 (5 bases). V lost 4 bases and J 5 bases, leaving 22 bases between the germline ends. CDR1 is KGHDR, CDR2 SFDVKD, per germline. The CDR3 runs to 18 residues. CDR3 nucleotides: TGTGCCACCAGTGACCCACTTGCCGGGATCGGAGGTACCGGGGAGCTGTTTTTT. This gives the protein CATSDPLAGIGGTGELFF.

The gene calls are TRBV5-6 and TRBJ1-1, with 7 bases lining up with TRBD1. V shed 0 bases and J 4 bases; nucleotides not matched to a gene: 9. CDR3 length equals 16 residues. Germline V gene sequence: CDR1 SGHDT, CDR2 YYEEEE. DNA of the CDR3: TGTGCCAGCAGCTTGGCCAAGGGGGACAGTGGCACTGAAGCTTTCTTT. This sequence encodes CASSLAKGDSGTEAFF.

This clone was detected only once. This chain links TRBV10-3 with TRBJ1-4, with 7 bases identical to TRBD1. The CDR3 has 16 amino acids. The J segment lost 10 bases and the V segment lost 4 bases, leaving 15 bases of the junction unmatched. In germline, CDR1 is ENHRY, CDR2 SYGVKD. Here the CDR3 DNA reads TGTGCCATCAGTGGGACAACCGGGACAGAATACGCAAAACTGTTTTTT. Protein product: CAISGTTGTEYAKLFF.

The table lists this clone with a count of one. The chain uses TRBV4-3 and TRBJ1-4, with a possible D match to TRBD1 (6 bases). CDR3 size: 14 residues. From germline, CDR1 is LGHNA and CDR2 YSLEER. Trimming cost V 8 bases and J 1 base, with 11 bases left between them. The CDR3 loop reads CASSWTVTNEKLFF. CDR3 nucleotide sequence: TGCGCCAGCTCTTGGACAGTAACTAATGAAAAACTGTTTTTT.

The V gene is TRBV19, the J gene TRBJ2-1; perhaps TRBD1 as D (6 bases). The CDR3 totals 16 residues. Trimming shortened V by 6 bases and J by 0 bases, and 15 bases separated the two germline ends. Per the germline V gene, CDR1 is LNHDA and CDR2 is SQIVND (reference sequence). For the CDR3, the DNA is TGTGCCAGTAGAAGGACAGACCTGAGCTCCTACAATGAGCAGTTCTTC. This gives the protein CASRRTDLSSYNEQFF.

This chain's CDR3 is CASSRRDSYNEQFF. The DNA of the CDR3 is TGTGCCAGCAGTCGCCGGGACTCTTACAATGAGCAGTTCTTC. The J gene is TRBJ2-1, the V gene TRBV3-1 (or the pseudogene TRBV3-2); TRBD2 is a possible D gene (6 bases). CDR1 is LGHDT, CDR2 YNNKEL, per germline (reference sequence). CDR3 length: 14 residues. With 6 bases removed from V and 4 bases from J, the gap between germline ends came to 13 bases.

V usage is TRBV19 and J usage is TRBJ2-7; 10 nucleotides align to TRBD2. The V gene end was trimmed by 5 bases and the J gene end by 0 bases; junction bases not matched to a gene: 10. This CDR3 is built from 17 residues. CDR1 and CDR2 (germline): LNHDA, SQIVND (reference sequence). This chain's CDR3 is CASSLSSGGLSSYEQYF. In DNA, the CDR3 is TGTGCCAGTAGTTTATCTAGCGGGGGCTTGAGCTCCTACGAGCAGTACTTC.

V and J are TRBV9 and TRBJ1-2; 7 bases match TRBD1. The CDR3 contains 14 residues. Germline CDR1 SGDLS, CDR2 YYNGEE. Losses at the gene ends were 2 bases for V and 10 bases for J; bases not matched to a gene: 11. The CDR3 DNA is TGTGCCAGCAGCGTGGGTGGGACGACAGGGCCCTACACCTTC. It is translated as CASSVGGTTGPYTF.

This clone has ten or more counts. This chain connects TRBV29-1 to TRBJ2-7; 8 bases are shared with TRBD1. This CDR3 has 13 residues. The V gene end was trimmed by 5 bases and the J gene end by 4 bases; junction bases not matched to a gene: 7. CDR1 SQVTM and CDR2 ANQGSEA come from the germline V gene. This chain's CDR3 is CSVPGTGLYEQYF. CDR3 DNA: TGCAGCGTTCCCGGGACAGGTCTATACGAGCAGTACTTC.

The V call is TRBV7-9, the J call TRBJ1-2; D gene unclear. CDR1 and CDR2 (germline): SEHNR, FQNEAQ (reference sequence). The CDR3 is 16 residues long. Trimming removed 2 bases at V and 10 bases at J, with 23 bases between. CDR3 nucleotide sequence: TGTGCCAGCAGCTTACAGTGGGGATCGGGAACCTCCCACTACACCTTC. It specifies CASSLQWGSGTSHYTF.

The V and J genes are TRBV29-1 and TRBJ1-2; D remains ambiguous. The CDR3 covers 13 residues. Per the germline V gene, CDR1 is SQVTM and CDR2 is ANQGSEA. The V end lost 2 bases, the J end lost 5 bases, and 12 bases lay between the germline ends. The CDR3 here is CSVESGQRYGYTF. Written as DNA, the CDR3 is TGCAGCGTTGAATCTGGGCAACGGTATGGCTACACCTTC. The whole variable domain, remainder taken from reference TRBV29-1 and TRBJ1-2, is SAVISQKPSRDICQRGTSLTIQCQVDSQVTMMFWYRQQPGQSLTLIATANQGSEATYESGFVIDKFPISRPNLTFSTLTVSNMSPEDSSIYLCSVESGQRYGYTFGSGTRLTVV.

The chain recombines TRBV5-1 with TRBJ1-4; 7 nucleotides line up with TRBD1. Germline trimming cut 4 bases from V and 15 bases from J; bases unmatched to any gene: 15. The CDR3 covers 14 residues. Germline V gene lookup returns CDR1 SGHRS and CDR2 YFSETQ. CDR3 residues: CASSRDSENEAVFF. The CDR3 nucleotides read TGCGCCAGCAGCCGGGACAGCGAGAATGAAGCGGTGTTTTTT.

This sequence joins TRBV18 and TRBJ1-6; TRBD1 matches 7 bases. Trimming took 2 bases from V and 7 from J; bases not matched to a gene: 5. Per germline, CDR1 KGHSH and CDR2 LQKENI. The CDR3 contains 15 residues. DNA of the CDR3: TGTGCCAGCTCACCAGAGGGACAGACAAATTCACCCCTCCACTTT. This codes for CASSPEGQTNSPLHF.

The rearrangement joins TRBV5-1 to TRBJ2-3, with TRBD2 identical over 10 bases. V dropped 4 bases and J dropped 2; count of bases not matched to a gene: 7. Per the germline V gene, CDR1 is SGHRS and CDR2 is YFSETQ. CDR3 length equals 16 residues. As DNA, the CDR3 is TGCGCCAGCAGCCTCGATAGCGGGGGGCTCACAGATACGCAGTATTTT. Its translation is CASSLDSGGLTDTQYF.

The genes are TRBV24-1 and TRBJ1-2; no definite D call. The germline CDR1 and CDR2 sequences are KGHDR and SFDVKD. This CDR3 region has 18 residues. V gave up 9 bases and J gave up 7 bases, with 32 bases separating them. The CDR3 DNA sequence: TGTGCCACCCCTAGCCCGCTGGACCGGCCGCGGAGTGGGAGTGGCTACACCTTC. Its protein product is CATPSPLDRPRSGSGYTF.

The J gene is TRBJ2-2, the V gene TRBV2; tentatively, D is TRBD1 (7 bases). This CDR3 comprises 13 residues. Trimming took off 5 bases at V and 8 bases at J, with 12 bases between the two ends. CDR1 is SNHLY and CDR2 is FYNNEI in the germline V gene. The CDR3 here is CASSNRGGGELFF. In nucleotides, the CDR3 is TGTGCCAGCAGTAACAGGGGAGGTGGGGAGCTGTTTTTT.

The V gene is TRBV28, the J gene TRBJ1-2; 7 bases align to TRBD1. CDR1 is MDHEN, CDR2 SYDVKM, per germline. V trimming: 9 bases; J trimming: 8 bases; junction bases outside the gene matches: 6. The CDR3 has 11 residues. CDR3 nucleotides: TGTGCCAGTTACAGGGGAAAGGGCTACACCTTC. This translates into CASYRGKGYTF.